One sample yielded the 18 T cell receptor beta chains listed below, sequenced in a study of beta chain features in type 1 diabetes (dated by TCRdb to the late 2010s). Overall results and qualifications from the work: A moderate but significant shortening of TCRB CDR3 length was observed in type 1 diabetes patients in all four CD4+ subsets.

To prepare the library, the immunoSEQ multiplex PCR assay was applied. All of the isolated RNA was reverse transcribed with the High Capacity cDNA Reverse Transcription Kit, so expressed TCRB transcripts were sequenced. The clones in this table, taken by TCRdb from immuneACCESS, are in-frame only. Not every clone is retained; where verified, under half of the shortfall comes from an unresolved V gene, and the cause of the rest is unknown. This sample is represented by about 650,000 clones; over 10% of them were singletons. Around 0.12% of the sample is held by the ten biggest clonotypes. For these receptors, no antigen is known. The specimen was naive CD4+ T cells from blood. The sample's cell subset or site label, in plain terms: true naive CD4+ T cells. These receptors originate from a man aged 25 to 45 with type 1 diabetes.

A few counts support this clone. This chain uses TRBV29-1 with TRBJ1-2; D unresolved. The germline V and J ends were trimmed by 1 base and 5 bases, with 8 bases remaining between them. This CDR3 has 12 residues. The V gene's germline CDR1 is SQVTM and CDR2 ANQGSEA. The CDR3 sequence: CSVEVGKYGYTF. The CDR3 region has the DNA TGCAGCGTTGAAGTAGGGAAGTATGGCTACACCTTC.

This clone was counted a few times. The chain is built from TRBV6-5 and TRBJ2-3; 7 nucleotides line up with TRBD2. The V gene's germline CDR1 is MNHEY and CDR2 SVGAGI. The junction had 4 bases not matched to a gene; V was cut back by 2 bases and J by 5 bases. The CDR3 is 14 residues long. CDR3 bases: TGTGCCAGCAGTTACGCGGGGAGGGAAGATACGCAGTATTTT. It is translated as CASSYAGREDTQYF.

This clone showed up just a few times. The chain uses TRBV7-9 and TRBJ2-7; D is possibly TRBD2 (5 bases). Germline V CDR1 and CDR2: SEHNR, FQNEAQ (reference sequence). The CDR3 length is 15 residues. V was clipped by 6 bases and J by 1 base, with 16 bases between them. The CDR3 reads CASSRNRTDSYEQYF. The CDR3 coding sequence is TGTGCCAGCAGTCGTAATCGGACTGATTCCTACGAGCAGTACTTC.

The CDR3 spells CASSSRTGSYGYTF. For the CDR3, the DNA is TGTGCCAGCAGTAGTAGGACAGGCTCCTATGGCTACACCTTC. The chain recombines TRBV2 with TRBJ1-2; TRBD1 matches 7 bases. The ends lost 5 bases at V and 4 bases at J; junction bases unmatched: 7. The germline V gene has CDR1 SNHLY and CDR2 FYNNEI. The length of the CDR3 is 14 residues.

This clone was observed a few times. The rearrangement links TRBV7-8 to TRBJ2-1; 9 bases map to TRBD2. V was clipped by 1 base and J by 10 bases; unmatched bases: 5. Germline loops: CDR1 SGHVS, CDR2 FQNEAQ. This CDR3 comprises 14 residues. The CDR3 coding sequence is TGTGCCAGCAGCTTAGGGCTAGCGGGGAAGGAGCAGTTCTTC. Protein product: CASSLGLAGKEQFF.

The V and J genes are TRBV5-4 and TRBJ2-1; D possibly corresponds to TRBD2 (5 bases). Germline-derived CDR1 and CDR2 are SGHNT and YYREEE (reference sequence). Trimming cost V 3 bases and J 8 bases, with 15 bases left between them. The CDR3 consists of 14 residues. CDR3 amino acids: CASSSRVGEDEQFF. As DNA, the CDR3 is TGTGCCAGCAGCTCGCGGGTTGGGGAAGATGAGCAGTTCTTC.

This clone was seen a few times. The rearrangement links TRBV30 to TRBJ1-2, with a tentative D call TRBD1 (6 bases). The CDR3 loop spans 12 amino acids. CDR1 is GTSNPN, CDR2 SVGIG, per germline (reference sequence). V was pared by 0 bases and J by 8 bases, with 10 bases between. In DNA form, the CDR3 reads TGTGCCTGGAGTGTACAGGGAGAAGGCTACACCTTC. It encodes CAWSVQGEGYTF.

The chain combines TRBV7-2 with TRBJ2-1; D could derive from TRBD1 or TRBD2 (5 bases each). The CDR3 runs 13 residues. The V end lost 2 bases, the J end lost 6 bases, and 8 bases lay between the germline ends. Germline loops: CDR1 SGHTA, CDR2 FQGNSA. CDR3 loop: CASSLLGTNEQFF. CDR3 in DNA: TGTGCCAGCAGCTTACTAGGGACCAATGAGCAGTTCTTC. The variable domain in full, with the rest retrieved from reference TRBV7-2 and TRBJ2-1, is GAGVSQSPSNKVTEKGKDVELRCDPISGHTALYWYRQSLGQGLEFLIYFQGNSAPDKSGLPSDRFSAERTGGSVSTLTIQRTQQEDSAVYLCASSLLGTNEQFFGPGTRLTVL.

This clone was picked up a small number of times. This chain connects TRBV6-5 to TRBJ2-4; D unresolved. CDR1 and CDR2 from the germline V gene are MNHEY and SVGAGI. Trimming removed 6 bases from V and 6 bases from J, with 15 bases in between. This CDR3 contains 14 residues. In DNA form, the CDR3 reads TGTGCCAGCAGCTCCCCTCGGAACGGAAACATTCAGTACTTC. Translating gives CASSSPRNGNIQYF.

The V gene is TRBV7-2, the J gene TRBJ1-5, with 8 bases aligning to TRBD1. Germline trimming cut 1 base from V and 7 bases from J; bases unmatched to any gene: 6. The germline V gene has CDR1 SGHTA and CDR2 FQGNSA. The CDR3 length is 15 residues. The CDR3 reads CASSLVGQGKQPQHF. The CDR3 coding sequence is TGTGCCAGCAGCTTAGTCGGACAGGGAAAACAGCCCCAGCATTTT.

The gene calls are TRBV6-6 and TRBJ1-4; D remains ambiguous. This CDR3 has 11 amino acids. Germline values: CDR1 MNHNY, CDR2 SVGAGI (reference sequence). Trimming shortened V by 5 bases and J by 13 bases, and 11 bases separated the two germline ends. The CDR3 nucleotides are TGTGCCAGCAGTCTCCTAGAGGTACTGTTTTTT. Amino acid sequence: CASSLLEVLFF.

The chain carries TRBV11-2 and TRBJ2-7, with TRBD1 identical over 11 bases. Germline trimming cut 7 bases from V and 2 bases from J; bases unmatched to any gene: 1. Germline CDR1 SGHAT, CDR2 FQNNGV. This CDR3 has 13 residues. CDR3 nucleotides: TGTGCCAGCATGGGACAGGGGGCCTACGAGCAGTACTTC. Its protein product is CASMGQGAYEQYF.

The chain employs TRBV19 and TRBJ2-7; D may be TRBD1 or TRBD2 (6 bases each). V was clipped by 5 bases and J by 4 bases, with 18 bases between them. The CDR3 is 15 amino acids. The germline V gene has CDR1 LNHDA and CDR2 SQIVND (reference sequence). CDR3 in amino acids: CASSLRGPGTYEQYF. CDR3 bases: TGTGCCAGTAGTCTCCGGGGGCCAGGGACTTACGAGCAGTACTTC. The whole variable domain, filled in from reference TRBV19 and TRBJ2-7, reads DGGITQSPKYLFRKEGQNVTLSCEQNLNHDAMYWYRQDPGQGLRLIYYSQIVNDFQKGDIAEGYSVSREKKESFPLTVTSAQKNPTAFYLCASSLRGPGTYEQYFGPGTRLTVT.

This clone was counted only a few times. This chain links TRBV27 with TRBJ1-5; D gene uncertain. Trimming removed 6 bases at V and 0 bases at J, with 15 bases between. The germline V gene has CDR1 MNHEY and CDR2 SMNVEV (reference sequence). The CDR3 spans 16 residues. The DNA for the CDR3 is TGTGCCAGCAGGAGGGTAGCGGGGTATAGCAATCAGCCCCAGCATTTT. As protein: CASRRVAGYSNQPQHF.

This rearrangement joins TRBV2 to TRBJ1-5; D unclear. This CDR3 comprises 14 residues. Germline CDR1 and CDR2: SNHLY and FYNNEI. V lost 2 bases, J lost 4 bases, and 9 bases lay in between. This CDR3 reads CASSELVGNQPQHF. The CDR3 coding sequence is TGTGCCAGCAGTGAATTGGTGGGGAATCAGCCCCAGCATTTT. Supplemented by reference TRBV2 and TRBJ1-5, the full variable domain reads EPEVTQTPSHQVTQMGQEVILRCVPISNHLYFYWYRQILGQKVEFLVSFYNNEISEKSEIFDDQFSVERPDGSNFTLKIRSTKLEDSAMYFCASSELVGNQPQHFGDGTRLSIL.

This clone was observed a few times. CDR3 nucleotide sequence: TGCAGCGTTGATACGGGACAGGGGGTTGGGGGAGGCGAGCAGTACTTC. It yields the protein CSVDTGQGVGGGEQYF. V and J are TRBV29-1 and TRBJ2-5; TRBD1 agrees at 11 bases. The end of the DNA is better explained by TRBJ2-7, so the J call may be wrong. The germline gives CDR1 SQVTM, CDR2 ANQGSEA. CDR3 length equals 16 residues.

The sample holds a few counts of this clone. The CDR3 is CASSQQTHTDTQYF. CDR3 bases: TGTGCCAGCAGCCAGCAGACCCACACAGATACGCAGTATTTT. The chain has TRBV14 and TRBJ2-3; the D is unclear. V was trimmed by 3 bases and J by 2 bases, leaving 9 bases between them. Germline V gene lookup returns CDR1 SGHDN and CDR2 FVKESK. This CDR3 has 14 residues.

The chain couples TRBV15 to TRBJ2-3, with D hard to call. CDR1 is LNHNV and CDR2 is YYDKDF in the germline V gene (reference sequence). This CDR3 spans 17 amino acids. Trimming left V 0 bases short and J 1 base short, with 14 bases between. The CDR3 here is CATSRDFTGLGTDTQYF. In DNA form, the CDR3 reads TGTGCCACCAGCAGAGATTTTACCGGTCTAGGCACAGATACGCAGTATTTT.